The T cell receptor beta chain under discussion was sequenced for a study of control samples from healthy donors and cancer patients. Germline trimming cut 7 bases from V and 9 bases from J; bases unmatched to any gene: 10. Germline V lookup: CDR1 MNHNY, CDR2 SVGAGI (reference sequence). CDR3 length: 14 amino acids. Clones were read by immunoSEQ multiplex PCR, and TCRdb kept only the in-frame ones, dropping some. The sample consists of about 86,000 clones, about 89% of them appearing once. This clone was recorded only once. This clonotype originated in a woman aged 50 to 60 with colorectal cancer. The sequenced sample consisted of PBMCs. The rearrangement uses TRBV6-6 and TRBJ2-1, with 9 bases fitting TRBD1. The CDR3 spells CASTRGQGKGEQFF. In DNA, the CDR3 is TGTGCCAGCACCCGTGGACAGGGGAAGGGTGAGCAGTTCTTC.